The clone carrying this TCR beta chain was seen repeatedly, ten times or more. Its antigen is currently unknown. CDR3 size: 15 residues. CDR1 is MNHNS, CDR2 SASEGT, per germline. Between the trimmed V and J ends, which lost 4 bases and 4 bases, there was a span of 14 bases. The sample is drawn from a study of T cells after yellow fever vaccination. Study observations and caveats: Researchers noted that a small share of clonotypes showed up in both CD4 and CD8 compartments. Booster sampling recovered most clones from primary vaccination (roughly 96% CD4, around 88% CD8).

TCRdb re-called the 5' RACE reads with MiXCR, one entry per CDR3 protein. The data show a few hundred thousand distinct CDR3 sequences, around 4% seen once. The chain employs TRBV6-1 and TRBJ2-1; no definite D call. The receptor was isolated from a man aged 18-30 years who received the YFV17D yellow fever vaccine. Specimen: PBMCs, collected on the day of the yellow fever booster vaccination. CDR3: CASSGDDRSYNEQFF. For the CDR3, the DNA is TGTGCCAGCAGTGGCGATGACCGGTCTTACAATGAGCAGTTCTTC.